Each of the 2 T cell receptor beta chains below was sequenced from the same sample in a study of T cell responses to AZD1222 COVID-19 vaccine. The protocol was immunoSEQ multiplex PCR, while the TCRdb copy is restricted to in-frame clones and leaves out a portion. The sample consists of about 39,000 clones, roughly 88% of them appearing once. The material was peripheral blood, obtained 28 days after the second dose of the MenACWY control vaccine. The receptors come from an adult who received the MenACWY meningococcal vaccine as a control.

The CDR3 DNA follows: TGTGCCTCTCCGGGGCCAAAGTACAATGAGCAGTTCTTC. Its protein product is CASPGPKYNEQFF. The chain is built from TRBV6-5 and TRBJ2-1; the D call may be TRBD1 or TRBD2 (5 bases each). This CDR3 is built from 13 residues. Between the trimmed V and J ends, which lost 11 bases and 4 bases, there was a span of 15 bases. CDR1 and CDR2 (germline): MNHEY, SVGAGI.

The gene calls are TRBV5-4 and TRBJ1-2, with 7 positions matching TRBD1. Per germline, CDR1 SGHNT and CDR2 YYREEE (reference sequence). CDR3 length: 15 amino acids. The J segment lost 8 bases and the V segment lost 4 bases, leaving 14 bases of the junction unmatched. The CDR3: CASSRASGTARGYTF. The CDR3 DNA follows: TGTGCCAGCAGCCGAGCGTCCGGGACAGCGAGGGGCTACACCTTC.